This TCR beta chain was sequenced during a study of blood T cell repertoires in COVID-19. As for the study in general: PBMCs, B-cell-depleted T cells, or T cells were the source of the cDNA or gDNA that made up the material.

Germline V gives CDR1 SGHRS, CDR2 YFSETQ. V was cut by 4 bases and J by 5 bases, with 15 bases left in between. This CDR3 has 14 residues. In its sample, this clone was seen once. The method was immunoSEQ multiplex PCR; TCRdb's version includes in-frame clones alone and lacks a portion of them. This table holds around 160,000 clones, 80% found once. The TCR sequence derives from a woman aged 55-70 years who had recovered from COVID-19. The chain links TRBV5-1 to TRBJ2-5; the D gene is possibly TRBD2 (6 bases). The sample comprised PBMCs or T cells enriched from blood (not recorded which). CDR3 amino acids: CASSPTSFPETQYF. The CDR3 nucleotides are TGCGCCAGCAGCCCGACTAGTTTTCCGGAGACCCAGTACTTC.